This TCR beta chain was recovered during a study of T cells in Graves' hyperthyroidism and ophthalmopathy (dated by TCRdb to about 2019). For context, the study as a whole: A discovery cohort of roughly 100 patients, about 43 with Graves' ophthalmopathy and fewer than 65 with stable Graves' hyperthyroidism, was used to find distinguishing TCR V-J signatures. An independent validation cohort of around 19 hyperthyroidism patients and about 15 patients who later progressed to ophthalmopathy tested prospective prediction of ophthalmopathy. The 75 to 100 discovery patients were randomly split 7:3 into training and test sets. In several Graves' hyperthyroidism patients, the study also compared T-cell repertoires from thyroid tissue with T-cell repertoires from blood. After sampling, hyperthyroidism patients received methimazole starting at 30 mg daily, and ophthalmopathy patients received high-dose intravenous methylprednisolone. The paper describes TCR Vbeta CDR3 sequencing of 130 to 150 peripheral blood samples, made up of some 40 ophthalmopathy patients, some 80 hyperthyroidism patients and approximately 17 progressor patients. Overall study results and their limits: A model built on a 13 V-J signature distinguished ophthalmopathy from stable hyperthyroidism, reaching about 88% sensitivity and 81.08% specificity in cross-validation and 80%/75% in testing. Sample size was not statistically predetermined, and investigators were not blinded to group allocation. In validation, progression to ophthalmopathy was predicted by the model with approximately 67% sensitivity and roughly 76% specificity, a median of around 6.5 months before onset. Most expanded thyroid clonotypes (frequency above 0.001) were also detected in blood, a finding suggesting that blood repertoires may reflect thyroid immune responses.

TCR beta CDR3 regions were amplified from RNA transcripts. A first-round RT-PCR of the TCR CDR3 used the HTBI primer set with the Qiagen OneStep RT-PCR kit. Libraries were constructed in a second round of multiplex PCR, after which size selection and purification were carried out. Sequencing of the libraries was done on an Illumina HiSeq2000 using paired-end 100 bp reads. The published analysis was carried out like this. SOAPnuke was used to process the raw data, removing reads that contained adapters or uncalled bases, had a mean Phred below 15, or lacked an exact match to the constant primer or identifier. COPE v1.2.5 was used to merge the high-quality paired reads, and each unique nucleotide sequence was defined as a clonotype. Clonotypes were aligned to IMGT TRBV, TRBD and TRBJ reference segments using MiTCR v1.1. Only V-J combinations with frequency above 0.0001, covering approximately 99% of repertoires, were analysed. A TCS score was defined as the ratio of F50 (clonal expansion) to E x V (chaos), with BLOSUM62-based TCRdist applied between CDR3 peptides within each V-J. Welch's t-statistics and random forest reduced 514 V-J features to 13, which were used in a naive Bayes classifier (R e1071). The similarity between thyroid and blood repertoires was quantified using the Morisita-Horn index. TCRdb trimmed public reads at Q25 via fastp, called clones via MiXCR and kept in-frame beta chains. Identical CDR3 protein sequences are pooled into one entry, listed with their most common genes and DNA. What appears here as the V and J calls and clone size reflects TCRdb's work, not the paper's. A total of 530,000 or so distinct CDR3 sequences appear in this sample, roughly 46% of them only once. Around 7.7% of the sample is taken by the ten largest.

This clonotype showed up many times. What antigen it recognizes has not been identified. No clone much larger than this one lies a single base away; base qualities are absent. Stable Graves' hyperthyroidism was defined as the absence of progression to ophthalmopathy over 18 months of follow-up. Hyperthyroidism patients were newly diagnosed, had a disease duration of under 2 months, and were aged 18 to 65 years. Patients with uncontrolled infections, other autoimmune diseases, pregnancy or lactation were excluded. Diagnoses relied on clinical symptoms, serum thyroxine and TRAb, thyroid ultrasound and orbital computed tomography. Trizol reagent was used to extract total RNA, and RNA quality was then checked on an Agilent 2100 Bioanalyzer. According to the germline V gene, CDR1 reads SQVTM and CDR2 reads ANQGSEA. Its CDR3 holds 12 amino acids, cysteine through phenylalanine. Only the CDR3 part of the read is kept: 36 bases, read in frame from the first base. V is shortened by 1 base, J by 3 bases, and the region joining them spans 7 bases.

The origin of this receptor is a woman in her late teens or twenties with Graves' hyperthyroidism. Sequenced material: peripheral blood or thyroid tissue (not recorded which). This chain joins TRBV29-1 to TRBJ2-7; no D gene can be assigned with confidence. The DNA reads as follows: TGCAGCGTTGAAGGGGTTGGCTACGAGCAGTACTTC. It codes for CSVEGVGYEQYF.